This T cell receptor (beta chain) was recovered during a study of blood T cell repertoires in COVID-19. Study overall: There were acute and convalescent COVID-19 samples, and they came from the United States, Italy and Spain.

Profiling relied on immunoSEQ multiplex PCR, and the TCRdb table lists in-frame clones only, not all of them. This sample carries a few hundred thousand clones, around 91% of them seen once, and the ten largest clones take roughly 16%. Study members were between about 18 and 100 years old and lived in 24 US regions. V dropped 4 bases and J dropped 5 bases, with 18 bases sitting between them. This CDR3 spans 15 amino acids. The germline gives CDR1 LGHNA, CDR2 YSLEER. The sequence derives from a man in his thirties or forties who had been exposed to COVID-19. Sequenced material: PBMCs or T cells enriched from blood (not recorded which). The chain joins TRBV4-3 to TRBJ2-7; weak D call: TRBD2 (6 bases). This chain's CDR3 is CASSRRLGREDEQYF. CDR3 DNA: TGCGCCAGCAGCCGAAGACTAGGGCGAGAGGACGAGCAGTACTTC.